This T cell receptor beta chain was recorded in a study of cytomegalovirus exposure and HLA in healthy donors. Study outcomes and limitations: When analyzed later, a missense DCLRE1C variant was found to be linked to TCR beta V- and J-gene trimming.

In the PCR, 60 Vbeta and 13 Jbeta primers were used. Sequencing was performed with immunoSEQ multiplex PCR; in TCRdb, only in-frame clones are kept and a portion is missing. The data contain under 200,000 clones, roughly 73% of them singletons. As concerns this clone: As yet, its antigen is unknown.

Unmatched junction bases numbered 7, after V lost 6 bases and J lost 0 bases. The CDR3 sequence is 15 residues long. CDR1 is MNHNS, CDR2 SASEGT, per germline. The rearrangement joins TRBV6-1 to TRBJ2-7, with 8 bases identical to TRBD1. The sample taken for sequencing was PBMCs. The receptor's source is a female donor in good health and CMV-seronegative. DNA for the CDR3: TGTGCCAGCAGGATACAGGGGGAGAGCTCCTACGAGCAGTACTTC. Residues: CASRIQGESSYEQYF.